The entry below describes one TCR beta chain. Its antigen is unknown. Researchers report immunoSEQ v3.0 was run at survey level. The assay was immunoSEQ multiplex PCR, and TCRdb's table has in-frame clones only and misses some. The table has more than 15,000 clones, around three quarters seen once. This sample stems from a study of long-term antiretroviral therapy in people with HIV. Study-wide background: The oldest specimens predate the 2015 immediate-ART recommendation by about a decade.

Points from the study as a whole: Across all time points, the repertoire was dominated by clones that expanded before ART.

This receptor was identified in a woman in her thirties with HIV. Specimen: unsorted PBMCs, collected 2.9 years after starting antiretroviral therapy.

DNA of the CDR3: TGTGCCAGCGTCCGAGGGCCTGAAGCTTTCTTT. Protein sequence: CASVRGPEAFF. The V call is TRBV27, the J call TRBJ1-1; D is uncertain. Germline CDR1 MNHEY, CDR2 SMNVEV (reference sequence). This CDR3 contains 11 residues. Trimming took off 8 bases at V and 6 bases at J, with 10 bases between the two ends.